Shown below are 7 T cell receptor beta chains from a single sample sequenced in a study of cytotoxic CD8 clonotypes in ibrutinib-treated CLL. Data came from immunoSEQ multiplex PCR; TCRdb stores just in-frame clones and leaves some out. The table includes about 29,000 clones, roughly three quarters detected once. The sequencing here drew on PBMCs, taken after 36 months of ibrutinib treatment. These receptor sequences come from a human donor with chronic lymphocytic leukemia.

This chain connects TRBV6-5 to TRBJ1-1; the D is unclear. CDR3 size: 15 residues. Between the trimmed V and J ends, which lost 0 bases and 0 bases, there was a span of 8 bases. Per germline, CDR1 MNHEY and CDR2 SVGAGI. CDR3 nucleotide sequence: TGTGCCAGCAGTTACTCGATAGCTGTGAACACTGAAGCTTTCTTT. Protein sequence: CASSYSIAVNTEAFF.

The V and J genes are TRBV5-4 and TRBJ1-1; D is unclear. V dropped 5 bases and J dropped 0 bases, with 11 bases sitting between them. CDR1 is SGHNT and CDR2 is YYREEE in the germline V gene (reference sequence). CDR3 length: 14 residues. Here the CDR3 DNA reads TGTGCCAGCAGGTCCCCCTATATGAACACTGAAGCTTTCTTT. Protein: CASRSPYMNTEAFF. The variable domain in full, with the rest retrieved from reference TRBV5-4 and TRBJ1-1, is ETGVTQSPTHLIKTRGQQVTLRCSSQSGHNTVSWYQQALGQGPQFIFQYYREEENGRGNFPPRFSGLQFPNYSSELNVNALELDDSALYLCASRSPYMNTEAFFGQGTRLTVV.

There are a few counts of this clone. The V gene is TRBV14, the J gene TRBJ1-1; D may be TRBD1 (5 bases). The CDR3 loop spans 15 amino acids. Trimming took 0 bases from V and 4 from J, leaving 12 bases between them. Germline lookup yields CDR1 SGHDN and CDR2 FVKESK. CDR3 sequence: CASSQDRGVGTEAFF. CDR3 sequence (DNA): TGTGCCAGCAGCCAAGATCGGGGGGTGGGCACTGAAGCTTTCTTT.

J is TRBJ2-7 and V is TRBV15; 7 bases are shared with TRBD2. J gave up 3 bases and V 5 bases, and 7 bases lay outside the gene matches. Per germline, CDR1 LNHNV and CDR2 YYDKDF (reference sequence). The CDR3 consists of 14 residues. As DNA, the CDR3 is TGTGCCACCAGCCCTGGGGGGGAGGGCTACGAGCAGTACTTC. This codes for CATSPGGEGYEQYF. Combining the CDR3 with reference TRBV15 and TRBJ2-7 gives the whole variable domain DAMVIQNPRYQVTQFGKPVTLSCSQTLNHNVMYWYQQKSSQAPKLLFHYYDKDFNNEADTPDNFQSRRPNTSFCFLDIRSPGLGDTAMYLCATSPGGEGYEQYFGPGTRLTVT.

V usage is TRBV29-1 and J usage is TRBJ2-5, with D possibly TRBD2 on 5 matching bases. V was cut by 5 bases and J by 4 bases, with 17 bases left in between. Germline V gives CDR1 SQVTM, CDR2 ANQGSEA. This CDR3 is 14 amino acids long. CDR3 in amino acids: CSVRGSLVGETQYF. The CDR3 DNA reads as TGCAGCGTTCGGGGATCCCTAGTAGGAGAGACCCAGTACTTC.

The chain recombines TRBV5-6 with TRBJ2-7, with 8 bases that match TRBD1. CDR1 and CDR2 from the germline V gene are SGHDT and YYEEEE. V shed 0 bases, J shed 3 bases, and the junction held 2 bases outside the gene matches. The CDR3 length is 14 residues. The CDR3 region is CASSLGQGFYEQYF. The CDR3 nucleotides are TGTGCCAGCAGCTTGGGACAGGGGTTCTACGAGCAGTACTTC.

J is TRBJ1-5 and V is TRBV5-6; TRBD1 matches at 9 bases. CDR1 and CDR2 (germline): SGHDT, YYEEEE. Unmatched junction bases numbered 4, after V lost 2 bases and J lost 1 base. The CDR3 covers 16 residues. This chain's CDR3 is CASSLLTGGSNQPQHF. The CDR3 nucleotides are TGTGCCAGCAGCTTACTTACAGGGGGCAGCAATCAGCCCCAGCATTTT.